Below, one T cell receptor beta chain is given with its context. It may be a read error: a sequence one base away is much more abundant. TCRdb re-called the PCR reads with MiXCR, one entry per CDR3 protein. Of about 70,000 distinct CDR3 sequences detected, about a fifth appear once; the ten largest clones hold 1.5% to 1.9%. The CDR3 has 14 residues. This sample was taken from a study of molecular identifiers for immune sequencing clone quantification. The chain couples TRBV12-3 or TRBV12-4 to TRBJ2-7, with 7 bases matching TRBD1. The clonotype comes from a human donor in good health. Some libraries in this study had Jurkat cell RNA spiked in. The specimen was naive CD8+ T cells from blood, with Jurkat cell RNA spiked in. The subset: FACS-sorted CD8+CD4-CCR7+CD45RA+ naive T cells. The CDR3 here is CASSKLGTAYVQYF. CDR3 nucleotide sequence: TGTGCCAGCAGTAAACTCGGGACAGCCTACGTGCAGTACTTC.